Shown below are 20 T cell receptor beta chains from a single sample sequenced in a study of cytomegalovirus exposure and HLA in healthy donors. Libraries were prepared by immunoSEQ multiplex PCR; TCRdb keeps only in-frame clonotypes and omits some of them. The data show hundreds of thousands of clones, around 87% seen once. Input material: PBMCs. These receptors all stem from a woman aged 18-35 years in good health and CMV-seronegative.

The CDR3 protein is CASSSLTSGSNEQFF. Here the CDR3 DNA reads TGCGCCAGCAGCTCCCTGACTAGCGGATCCAATGAGCAGTTCTTC. The chain joins TRBV5-1 to TRBJ2-1; TRBD2 matches at 9 bases. The ends lost 3 bases at V and 6 bases at J; junction bases unmatched: 7. The length of the CDR3 is 15 residues. CDR1 is SGHRS and CDR2 is YFSETQ in the germline V gene.

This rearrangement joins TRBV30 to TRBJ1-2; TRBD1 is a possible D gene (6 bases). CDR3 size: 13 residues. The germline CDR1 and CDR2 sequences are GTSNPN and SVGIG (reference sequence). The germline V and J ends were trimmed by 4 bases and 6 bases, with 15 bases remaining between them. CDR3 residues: CAWIQAHRDGYTF. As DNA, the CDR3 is TGTGCCTGGATCCAGGCCCACAGGGATGGCTACACCTTC.

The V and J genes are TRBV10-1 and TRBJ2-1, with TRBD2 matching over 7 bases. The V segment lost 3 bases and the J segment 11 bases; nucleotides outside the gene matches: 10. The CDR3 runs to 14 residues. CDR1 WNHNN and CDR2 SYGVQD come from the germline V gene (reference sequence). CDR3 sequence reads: CASSDLGAGEQQFF. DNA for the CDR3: TGCGCCAGCAGTGATCTTGGGGCGGGAGAGCAGCAGTTCTTC.

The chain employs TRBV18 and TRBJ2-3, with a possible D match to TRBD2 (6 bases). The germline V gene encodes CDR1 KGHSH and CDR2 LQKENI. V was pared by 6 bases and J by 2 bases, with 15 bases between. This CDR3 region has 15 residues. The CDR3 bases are TGTGCCAGCTCGCCGAATAGCGGAGTCACAGATACGCAGTATTTT. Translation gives CASSPNSGVTDTQYF.

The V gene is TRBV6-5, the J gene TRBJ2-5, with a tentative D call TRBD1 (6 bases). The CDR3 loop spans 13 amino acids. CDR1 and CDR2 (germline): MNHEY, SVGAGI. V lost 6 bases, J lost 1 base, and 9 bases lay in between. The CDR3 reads CASRFRGQETQYF. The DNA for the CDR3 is TGTGCCAGCAGGTTCAGGGGCCAAGAGACCCAGTACTTC.

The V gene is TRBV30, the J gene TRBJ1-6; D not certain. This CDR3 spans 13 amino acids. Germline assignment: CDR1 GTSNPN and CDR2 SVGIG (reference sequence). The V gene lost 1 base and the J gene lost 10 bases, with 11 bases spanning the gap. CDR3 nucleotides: TGTGCCTGGAGTGGAGTTTTGGGCTCACCCCTCCACTTT. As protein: CAWSGVLGSPLHF.

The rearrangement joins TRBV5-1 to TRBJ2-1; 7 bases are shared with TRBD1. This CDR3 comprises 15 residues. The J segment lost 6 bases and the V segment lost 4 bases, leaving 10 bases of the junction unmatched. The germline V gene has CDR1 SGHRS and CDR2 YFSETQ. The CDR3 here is CASSPDRSILNEQFF. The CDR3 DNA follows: TGCGCCAGCAGCCCGGACAGGTCGATCCTCAATGAGCAGTTCTTC.

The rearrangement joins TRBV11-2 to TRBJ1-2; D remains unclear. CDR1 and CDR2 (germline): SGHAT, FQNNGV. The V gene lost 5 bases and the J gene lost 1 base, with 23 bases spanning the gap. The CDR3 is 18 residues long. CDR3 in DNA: TGTGCCAGCAGCCCGATACGTGTGAAGCGGCAAAGTAACTATGGCTACACCTTC. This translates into CASSPIRVKRQSNYGYTF.

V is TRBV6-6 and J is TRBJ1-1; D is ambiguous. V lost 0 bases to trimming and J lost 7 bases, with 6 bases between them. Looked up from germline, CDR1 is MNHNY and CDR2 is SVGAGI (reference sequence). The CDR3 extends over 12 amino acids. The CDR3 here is CASSYSTGEAFF. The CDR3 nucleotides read TGTGCCAGCAGTTACTCGACTGGTGAAGCTTTCTTT.

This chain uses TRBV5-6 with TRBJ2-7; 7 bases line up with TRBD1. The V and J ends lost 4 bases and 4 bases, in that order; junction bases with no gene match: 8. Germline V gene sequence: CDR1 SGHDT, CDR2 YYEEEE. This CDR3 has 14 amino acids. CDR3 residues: CASSLPGTDYEQYF. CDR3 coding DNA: TGTGCCAGCAGCCTCCCCGGGACAGATTACGAGCAGTACTTC.

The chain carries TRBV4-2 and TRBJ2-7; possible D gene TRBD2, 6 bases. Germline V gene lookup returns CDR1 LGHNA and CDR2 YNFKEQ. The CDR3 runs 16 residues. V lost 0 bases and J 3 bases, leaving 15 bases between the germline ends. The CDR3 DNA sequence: TGTGCCAGCAGCCAAGATTTCCGAGCGGGCGGCTACGAGCAGTACTTC. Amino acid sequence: CASSQDFRAGGYEQYF.

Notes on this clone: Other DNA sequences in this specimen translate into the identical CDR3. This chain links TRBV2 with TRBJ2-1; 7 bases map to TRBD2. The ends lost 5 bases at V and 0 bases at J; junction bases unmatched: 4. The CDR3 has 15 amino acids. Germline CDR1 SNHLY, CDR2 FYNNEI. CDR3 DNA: TGTGCCAGCAGTCAAAGCGGGAACTCCTACAATGAGCAGTTCTTC. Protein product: CASSQSGNSYNEQFF.

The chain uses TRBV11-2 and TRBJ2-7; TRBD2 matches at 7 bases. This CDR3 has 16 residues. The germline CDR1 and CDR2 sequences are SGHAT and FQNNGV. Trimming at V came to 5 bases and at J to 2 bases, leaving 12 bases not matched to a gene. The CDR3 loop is CASSPMVTSETYEQYF. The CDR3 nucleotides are TGTGCCAGCAGCCCAATGGTTACTAGCGAGACCTACGAGCAGTACTTC.

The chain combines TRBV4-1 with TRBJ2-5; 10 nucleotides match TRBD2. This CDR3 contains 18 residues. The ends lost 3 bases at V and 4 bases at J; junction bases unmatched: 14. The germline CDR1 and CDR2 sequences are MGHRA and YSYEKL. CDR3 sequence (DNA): TGCGCCAGCAGCCAGGGTCTAGCGGGAGTTTTGTCCCCAGAGACCCAGTACTTC. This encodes CASSQGLAGVLSPETQYF.

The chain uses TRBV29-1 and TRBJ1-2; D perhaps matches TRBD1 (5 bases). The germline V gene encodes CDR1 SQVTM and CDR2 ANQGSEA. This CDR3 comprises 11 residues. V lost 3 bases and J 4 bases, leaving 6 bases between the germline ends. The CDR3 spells CSVDDSYGYTF. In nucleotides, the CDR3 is TGCAGCGTTGATGACAGCTATGGCTACACCTTC.

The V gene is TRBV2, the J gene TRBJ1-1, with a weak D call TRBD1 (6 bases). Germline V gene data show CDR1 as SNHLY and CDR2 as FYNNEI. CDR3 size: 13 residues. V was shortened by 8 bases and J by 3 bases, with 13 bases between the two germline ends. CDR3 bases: TGTGCCAGCCTCACAGGGCTGGACACTGAAGCTTTCTTT. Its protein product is CASLTGLDTEAFF.

The CDR3 sequence: CASRGQGGDEQYF. The CDR3 nucleotides are TGTGCCAGCAGAGGACAGGGGGGGGACGAGCAGTACTTC. J is TRBJ2-7 and V is TRBV25-1; 10 bases fit TRBD1. Trimming at V came to 6 bases and at J to 5 bases, leaving 4 bases not matched to a gene. Germline values: CDR1 MGHDK, CDR2 SYGVNS. The CDR3 has 13 residues.

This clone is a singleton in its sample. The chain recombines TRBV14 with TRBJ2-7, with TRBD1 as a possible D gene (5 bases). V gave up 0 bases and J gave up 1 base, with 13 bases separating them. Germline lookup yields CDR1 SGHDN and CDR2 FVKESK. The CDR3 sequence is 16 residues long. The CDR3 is CASSQEFGRDSYEQYF. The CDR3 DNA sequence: TGTGCCAGCAGCCAAGAGTTCGGCAGGGATTCCTACGAGCAGTACTTC.

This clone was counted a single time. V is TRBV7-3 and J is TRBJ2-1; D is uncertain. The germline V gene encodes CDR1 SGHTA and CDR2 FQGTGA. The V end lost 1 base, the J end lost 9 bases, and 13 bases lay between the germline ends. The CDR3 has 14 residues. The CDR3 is CASSLSKPHAEQFF. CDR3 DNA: TGTGCCAGCAGCTTAAGTAAGCCCCACGCTGAGCAGTTCTTC.

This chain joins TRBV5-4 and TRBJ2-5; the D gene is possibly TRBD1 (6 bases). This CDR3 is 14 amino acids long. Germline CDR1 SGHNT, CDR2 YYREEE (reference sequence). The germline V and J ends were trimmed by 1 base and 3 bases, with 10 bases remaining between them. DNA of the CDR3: TGTGCCAGCAGCTTGTCCCGGACAGAAGAGACCCAGTACTTC. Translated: CASSLSRTEETQYF. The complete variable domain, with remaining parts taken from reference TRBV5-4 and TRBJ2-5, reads ETGVTQSPTHLIKTRGQQVTLRCSSQSGHNTVSWYQQALGQGPQFIFQYYREEENGRGNFPPRFSGLQFPNYSSELNVNALELDDSALYLCASSLSRTEETQYFGPGTRLLVL.